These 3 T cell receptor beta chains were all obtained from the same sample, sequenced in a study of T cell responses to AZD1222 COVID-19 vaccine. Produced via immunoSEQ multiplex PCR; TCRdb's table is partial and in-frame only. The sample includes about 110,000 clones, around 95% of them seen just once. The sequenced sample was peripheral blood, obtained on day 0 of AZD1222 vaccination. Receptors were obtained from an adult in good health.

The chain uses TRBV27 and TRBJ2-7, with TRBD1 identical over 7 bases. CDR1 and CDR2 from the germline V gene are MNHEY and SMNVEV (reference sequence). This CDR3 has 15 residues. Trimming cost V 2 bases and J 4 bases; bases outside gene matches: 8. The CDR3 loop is CASSLIGTALYEQYF. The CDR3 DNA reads TGTGCCAGCAGTTTAATCGGGACAGCGCTTTACGAGCAGTACTTC.

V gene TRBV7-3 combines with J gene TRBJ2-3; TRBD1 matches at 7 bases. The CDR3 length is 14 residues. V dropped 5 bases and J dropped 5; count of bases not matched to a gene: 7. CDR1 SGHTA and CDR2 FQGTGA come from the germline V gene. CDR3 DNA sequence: TGTGCCAGCAGCCCAACAGGGGTTGAAGATACGCAGTATTTT. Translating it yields CASSPTGVEDTQYF.

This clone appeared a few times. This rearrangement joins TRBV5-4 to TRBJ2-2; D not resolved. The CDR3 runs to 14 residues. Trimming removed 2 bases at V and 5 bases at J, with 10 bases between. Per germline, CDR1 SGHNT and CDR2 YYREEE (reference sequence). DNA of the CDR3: TGTGCCAGCAGCTTACAACGAGATACCGGGGAGCTGTTTTTT. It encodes CASSLQRDTGELFF.